This T cell receptor (beta chain) was identified during a study of blood T cell repertoires in COVID-19. Method: immunoSEQ multiplex PCR; TCRdb's copy keeps in-frame clones and lacks some. Here the sample spans roughly 6,300 clones, over 75% being singletons. Per the germline V gene, CDR1 is SGHDT and CDR2 is YYEEEE. This CDR3 has 18 residues. J was trimmed by 2 bases and V by 2 bases; bases with no gene match: 9. The sequence was collected from an elderly man with active COVID-19. Sequencing input: peripheral blood. The rearrangement links TRBV5-6 to TRBJ2-1; TRBD2 matches 11 bases. Here the CDR3 DNA reads TGTGCCAGCAGCTTTCAGCAGGCGGGACTAGCGGCCTACAATGAGCAGTTCTTC. Residues: CASSFQQAGLAAYNEQFF.